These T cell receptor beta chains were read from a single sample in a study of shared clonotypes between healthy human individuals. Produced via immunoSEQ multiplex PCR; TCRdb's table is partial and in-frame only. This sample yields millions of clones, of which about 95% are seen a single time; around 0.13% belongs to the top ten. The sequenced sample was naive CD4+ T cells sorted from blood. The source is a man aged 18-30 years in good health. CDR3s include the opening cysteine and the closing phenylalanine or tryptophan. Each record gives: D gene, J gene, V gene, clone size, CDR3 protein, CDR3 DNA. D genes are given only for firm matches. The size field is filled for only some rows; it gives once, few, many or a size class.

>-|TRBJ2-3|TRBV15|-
CATSRELGTPPDTQYF
TGTGCCACCAGCAGAGAGCTGGGGACCCCGCCAGATACGCAGTATTTT
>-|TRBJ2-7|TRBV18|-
CASSRDWGSDYEQYF
TGTGCCAGCTCACGGGATTGGGGGAGCGATTACGAGCAGTACTTC
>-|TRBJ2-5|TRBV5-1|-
CASSLYRETQYF
TGCGCCAGCAGCTTATACCGGGAGACCCAGTACTTC
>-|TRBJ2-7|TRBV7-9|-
CASSLSFAPTYEQYF
TGTGCCAGCAGCTTAAGTTTTGCGCCTACCTACGAGCAGTACTTC
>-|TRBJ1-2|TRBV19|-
CASSRSSGNGGYTF
TGTGCCAGTAGCCGGTCATCAGGGAATGGTGGCTACACCTTC
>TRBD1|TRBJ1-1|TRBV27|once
CASSRTPGQGPEAFF
TGTGCCAGCAGCCGCACCCCGGGACAGGGACCTGAAGCTTTCTTT
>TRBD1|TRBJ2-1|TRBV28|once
CASFRQGAERNEQFF
TGTGCCAGTTTTAGACAGGGGGCGGAGAGGAATGAGCAGTTCTTC
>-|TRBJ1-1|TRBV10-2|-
CASSESRAEAFF
TGCGCCAGCAGTGAAAGCAGGGCTGAAGCTTTCTTT
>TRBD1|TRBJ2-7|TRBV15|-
CATSRDRAGGSNEQYF
TGTGCCACCAGCAGAGATCGGGCAGGGGGCAGTAACGAGCAGTACTTC
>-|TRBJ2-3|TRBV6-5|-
CASSYRGLSQDTQYF
TGTGCCAGCAGTTATCGAGGACTTAGCCAAGATACGCAGTATTTT
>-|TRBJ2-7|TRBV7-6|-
CASSLDYGYEQYF
TGTGCCAGCAGCTTAGATTACGGCTACGAGCAGTACTTC
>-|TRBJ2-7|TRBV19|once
CASSSRTVSYEQYF
TGTGCCAGTAGTTCAAGGACTGTTTCCTACGAGCAGTACTTC
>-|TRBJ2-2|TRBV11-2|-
CASSLGVGTGELFF
TGTGCCAGCAGCTTGGGAGTGGGTACCGGGGAGCTGTTTTTT
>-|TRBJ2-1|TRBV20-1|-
CSPLGVGEQFF
TGCAGTCCCCTCGGGGTTGGCGAGCAGTTCTTC
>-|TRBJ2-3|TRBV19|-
CASSQRAFTDTQYF
TGTGCCAGTAGTCAGAGGGCCTTCACAGATACGCAGTATTTT
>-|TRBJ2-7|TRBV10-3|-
CAISRGTATTYEQYF
TGTGCCATCAGTCGAGGGACGGCCACTACCTACGAGCAGTACTTC
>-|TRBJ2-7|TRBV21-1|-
CASSPRYEQYF
TGTGCCAGCAGCCCCCGTTACGAGCAGTACTTC
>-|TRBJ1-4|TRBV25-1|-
CARRYTEKLFF
TGTGCCCGACGGTATACTGAAAAACTGTTTTTT
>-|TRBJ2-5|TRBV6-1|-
CASSEGQYQETQYF
TGTGCCAGCAGTGAAGGGCAGTACCAAGAGACCCAGTACTTC
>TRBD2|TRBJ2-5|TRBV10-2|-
CASKPSGGPQETQYF
TGCGCCAGCAAACCTAGCGGGGGGCCCCAAGAGACCCAGTACTTC
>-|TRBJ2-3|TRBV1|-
CTSSQDCGTSGRTDTQYF
TGCACCAGCAGCCAAGATTGCGGGACTAGCGGACGCACAGATACGCAGTATTTT
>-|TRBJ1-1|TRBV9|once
CASSVEHRRIMNTEAFF
TGTGCCAGCAGCGTAGAGCACAGGCGAATTATGAACACTGAAGCTTTCTTT
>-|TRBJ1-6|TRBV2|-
CASSLTSGTPNSPLHF
TGTGCCAGCAGTCTTACATCCGGGACTCCTAATTCACCCCTCCACTTT